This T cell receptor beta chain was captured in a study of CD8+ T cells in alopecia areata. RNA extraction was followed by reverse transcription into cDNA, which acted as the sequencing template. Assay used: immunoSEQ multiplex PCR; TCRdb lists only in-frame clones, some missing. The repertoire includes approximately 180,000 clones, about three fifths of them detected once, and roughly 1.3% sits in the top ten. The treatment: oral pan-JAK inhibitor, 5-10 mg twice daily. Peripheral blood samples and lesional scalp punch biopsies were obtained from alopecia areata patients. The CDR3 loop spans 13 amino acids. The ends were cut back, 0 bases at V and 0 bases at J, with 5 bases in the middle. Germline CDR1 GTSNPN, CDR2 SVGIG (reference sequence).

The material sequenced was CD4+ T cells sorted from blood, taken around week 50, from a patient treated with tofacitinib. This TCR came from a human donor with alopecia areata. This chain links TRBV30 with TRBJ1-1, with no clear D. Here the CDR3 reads CAWSVAVNTEAFF. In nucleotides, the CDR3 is TGTGCCTGGAGTGTGGCGGTGAACACTGAAGCTTTCTTT.